Following are 30 T cell receptor beta chains from one sample sequenced in a study of metastatic and nonmetastatic thyroid tumors. Through MiXCR, TCRdb re-clonotyped the PCR reads. The sample comprises tens of thousands of clones, 25% to 30% of which are singletons, and roughly 9.5% rests with the top ten. Ahead of thyroid surgery, no patient had received treatment of any kind. Sequenced material: blood. The receptors were sampled from a male donor with papillary thyroid cancer or a benign thyroid nodule (not recorded which). Some clones in this sample may be carry-over from other donors' samples.

Note on this clone: Sequence at one end of the junction differs from germline and may be a read error. The V and J genes are TRBV3-1 and TRBJ2-7; either TRBD1 or TRBD2 may fit D (6 bases each). CDR3 length equals 15 residues. Looked up from germline, CDR1 is LGHDT and CDR2 is YNNKEL (reference sequence). CDR3: CASNQEPGAGYEQYF. CDR3 sequence (DNA): TGTGCCAGCAACCAAGAACCGGGGGCAGGATACGAGCAGTACTTC.

The V call is TRBV27, the J call TRBJ2-7, with a tentative D call TRBD2 (5 bases). Trimming stripped 0 bases from V and 0 bases from J, with 12 bases between. The CDR3 loop spans 16 amino acids. Germline CDR1 is MNHEY and CDR2 is SMNVEV (reference sequence). The CDR3 protein is CASSLSSSLSSYEQYF. The DNA for the CDR3 is TGTGCCAGCAGTTTATCTTCTAGCCTGAGCTCCTACGAGCAGTACTTC.

The rearrangement links TRBV27 to TRBJ2-5; 10 bases map to TRBD2. The germline gives CDR1 MNHEY, CDR2 SMNVEV (reference sequence). The CDR3 covers 16 residues. The V segment lost 7 bases and the J segment 4 bases; nucleotides outside the gene matches: 12. CDR3 in amino acids: CASIPSRASGRETQYF. The CDR3 DNA sequence: TGTGCCAGCATTCCCTCCAGGGCTAGCGGGAGAGAGACCCAGTACTTC.

This clone has a count of ten or more. This chain links TRBV18 with TRBJ2-2; no reliable D call. Germline V gene data show CDR1 as KGHSH and CDR2 as LQKENI. Trimming stripped 4 bases from V and 1 base from J, with 4 bases between. The CDR3 totals 13 residues. CDR3 protein: CASSRMNTGELFF. In DNA form, the CDR3 reads TGTGCCAGCTCACGAATGAACACCGGGGAGCTGTTTTTT. Full variable domain (outside the CDR3, taken from reference TRBV18 and TRBJ2-2): NAGVMQNPRHLVRRRGQEARLRCSPMKGHSHVYWYRQLPEEGLKFMVYLQKENIIDESGMPKERFSAEFPKEGPSILRIQQVVRGDSAAYFCASSRMNTGELFFGEGSRLTVL.

This clone was detected a few times. Its ends do not fully match the called genes, so a read error is possible. The CDR3 loop is CVSSPYIQTWELFF. CDR3 DNA sequence: TGTGTCAGCAGTCCCTACATACAAACCTGGGAGCTGTTTTTT. The chain is built from TRBV6-2 or TRBV6-3 and TRBJ2-2, with unresolved D. Germline V lookup: CDR1 MNHEY, CDR2 SVGEGT. The CDR3 runs to 14 residues.

In its sample, this clone was seen many times. The chain joins TRBV3-1 to TRBJ1-4, with D tentatively TRBD1 (5 bases). V lost 6 bases and J lost 2, with 16 bases in between. Germline V gene lookup returns CDR1 LGHDT and CDR2 YNNKEL (reference sequence). This CDR3 spans 16 amino acids. For the CDR3, the DNA is TGTGCCAGCAGTGCGGACAAAATGGGGACTAATGAAAAACTGTTTTTT. Its translation: CASSADKMGTNEKLFF.

The genes are TRBV5-1 and TRBJ2-1; D unclear. CDR1 is SGHRS, CDR2 YFSETQ, per germline. The CDR3 spans 14 residues. V was shortened by 0 bases and J by 0 bases, with 4 bases between the two germline ends. CDR3 in amino acids: CASSLGSSYNEQFF. CDR3 coding DNA: TGCGCCAGCAGCTTGGGTAGCTCCTACAATGAGCAGTTCTTC.

This chain links TRBV12-3 or TRBV12-4 with TRBJ1-2; D is unclear. Trimming shortened V by 1 base and J by 3 bases, and 6 bases separated the two germline ends. The CDR3 is 13 amino acids. The CDR3 DNA reads TGTGCCAGCAGTTTAGGCACCTACTATGGCTACACCTTC. Its protein is CASSLGTYYGYTF.

The chain links TRBV20-1 to TRBJ2-1; 9 nucleotides match TRBD2. CDR1 is DFQATT and CDR2 is SNEGSKA in the germline V gene (reference sequence). There are 15 residues in the CDR3. The trim removed 0 bases at V and 7 bases at J, leaving 7 bases unmatched. For the CDR3, the DNA is TGCAGTGCTAGAGATTTAGCGGGAGCCCATAATGAGCAGTTCTTC. It yields the protein CSARDLAGAHNEQFF.

This clone showed up many times. This chain links TRBV30 with TRBJ2-2, with TRBD2 as a possible D gene (7 bases). CDR1 is GTSNPN and CDR2 is SVGIG in the germline V gene (reference sequence). The V and J ends lost 5 bases and 0 bases respectively, with 16 bases between them. The CDR3 has 16 amino acids. CDR3 amino acids: CAWGEGGGSNTGELFF. CDR3 in DNA: TGTGCCTGGGGGGAGGGGGGCGGTTCGAACACCGGGGAGCTGTTTTTT. Filled out from reference TRBV30 and TRBJ2-2, the complete variable domain reads SQTIHQWPATLVQPVGSPLSLECTVEGTSNPNLYWYRQAAGRGLQLLFYSVGIGQISSEVPQNLSASRPQDRQFILSSKKLLLSDSGFYLCAWGEGGGSNTGELFFGEGSRLTVL.

Many counts were recorded for this clone. This chain uses TRBV4-1 with TRBJ2-5; D possibly corresponds to TRBD2 (5 bases). The V and J ends lost 3 bases and 3 bases respectively, with 11 bases between them. Per germline, CDR1 MGHRA and CDR2 YSYEKL. The CDR3 has 14 amino acids. CDR3 protein: CASSHLGSEETQYF. CDR3 sequence (DNA): TGCGCCAGCAGCCACCTGGGGAGCGAAGAGACCCAGTACTTC.

Many counts were recorded for this clone. Written as DNA, the CDR3 is TGTGCCATCAGTGAGTCCGCAGGGGGAATCACTGAAGCTTTCTTT. As protein: CAISESAGGITEAFF. This sequence joins TRBV10-3 and TRBJ1-1; 7 bases agree with TRBD1. The V gene end was trimmed by 0 bases and the J gene end by 4 bases; junction bases not matched to a gene: 5. CDR1 is ENHRY and CDR2 is SYGVKD in the germline V gene. The CDR3 loop spans 15 amino acids.

At least ten counts were recorded for this clone. The rearrangement links TRBV29-1 to TRBJ1-3; D is perhaps TRBD1 (5 bases). V lost 1 base to trimming and J lost 4 bases, with 11 bases between them. The CDR3 sequence is 14 residues long. The V gene's germline CDR1 is SQVTM and CDR2 ANQGSEA. The CDR3 loop is CSVEAGVRGNTIYF. CDR3 DNA: TGCAGCGTTGAAGCGGGGGTGAGAGGAAACACCATATATTTT.

Concerning this clone itself: At one boundary the junction diverges from the germline segment, which might be a read error. The chain employs TRBV28 and TRBJ1-4, with 7 bases identical to TRBD1. Germline values: CDR1 MDHEN, CDR2 SYDVKM. This CDR3 contains 15 residues. The chain's CDR3 is CDSNTQGTTNDKLFF. The CDR3 DNA reads TGTGACAGCAATACACAGGGGACAACTAATGATAAACTGTTTTTT. Full variable domain (rest looked up from reference TRBV28 and TRBJ1-4): DVKVTQSSRYLVKRTGEKVFLECVQDMDHENMFWYRQDPGLGLRLIYFSYDVKMKEKGDIPEGYSVSREKKERFSLILESASTNQTSMYLCDSNTQGTTNDKLFFGSGTQLSVL.

This clone was seen at least ten times. One end of the junction does not line up with germline, which may come from a read error. This chain uses TRBV9 with TRBJ2-2; tentative D call: TRBD2 (5 bases). Germline V gene data show CDR1 as SGDLS and CDR2 as YYNGEE. This CDR3 region has 12 residues. CDR3 sequence: CASSPSAGELSF. The CDR3 bases are TGTGCCAGCAGCCCAAGTGCCGGGGAGCTGTCTTTT.

V is TRBV6-1 and J is TRBJ2-7, with 8 nucleotides matching TRBD1. The CDR3 loop spans 14 amino acids. Trimming removed 4 bases from V and 4 bases from J; junction bases left unmatched: 6. Germline CDR1 reads MNHNS; CDR2 reads SASEGT. The CDR3 DNA sequence: TGTGCCAGCAGTGGGACAGGGTCGGTATACGAGCAGTACTTC. Translating it yields CASSGTGSVYEQYF.

This clone has a handful of counts. The chain combines TRBV12-3 or TRBV12-4 with TRBJ2-2; 8 bases fit TRBD2. This CDR3 contains 13 residues. The V segment lost 5 bases and the J segment 6 bases; nucleotides outside the gene matches: 2. CDR3 in amino acids: CASSTLAAGELFF. CDR3 in DNA: TGTGCCAGCAGTACACTAGCGGCCGGGGAGCTGTTTTTT.

This clone was found many times. J is TRBJ2-3 and V is TRBV3-1, with D possibly being TRBD2 (7 bases). The germline gives CDR1 LGHDT, CDR2 YNNKEL (reference sequence). Trimming pared 1 base from V and 7 bases from J, leaving 24 bases between. There are 18 residues in the CDR3. CDR3 protein: CASSQVGGPREGTNTQYF. In nucleotides, the CDR3 is TGTGCCAGCAGCCAAGTGGGGGGCCCTAGGGAGGGGACGAATACGCAGTATTTT.

The V and J genes are TRBV5-4 and TRBJ1-1; unclear D gene. Germline CDR1 and CDR2: SGHNT and YYREEE (reference sequence). The CDR3 contains 14 residues. The V and J ends lost 0 bases and 0 bases respectively, with 6 bases between them. The CDR3 region is CASSLEYVNTEAFF. In DNA, the CDR3 is TGTGCCAGCAGCTTGGAGTACGTGAACACTGAAGCTTTCTTT.

This clone has just a few counts. A junction boundary mismatches the germline segment, possibly from a read error. The rearrangement links TRBV28 to TRBJ2-5; a weak D match, TRBD2 (6 bases). Germline lookup yields CDR1 MDHEN and CDR2 SYDVKM. This CDR3 is 16 amino acids long. The CDR3 spells CASSPRIGNSGETQYF. The CDR3 DNA reads as TGTGCCAGCAGTCCTAGAATCGGGAATAGCGGTGAGACACAGTACTTC.

About this clone: Other DNA sequences in the same sample also yield this CDR3. The chain is built from TRBV6-2 or TRBV6-3 and TRBJ2-1; 15 nucleotides agree with TRBD2. This CDR3 is built from 19 residues. CDR1 and CDR2 from the germline V gene are MNHEY and SVGEGT. After removal of 5 bases from V and 0 bases from J, the junction contained 8 bases not matched to a gene. CDR3 sequence: CASSPRTGLAGGSYNEQFF. The CDR3, as DNA: TGTGCCAGCAGTCCCCGCACGGGACTAGCGGGAGGCTCCTACAATGAGCAGTTCTTC.

As for this clone: This may arise from a read error, as a much more abundant clone is one base away. The chain employs TRBV6-1 and TRBJ1-6, with D possibly being TRBD1 (5 bases). V lost 6 bases and J lost 6, with 6 bases in between. The CDR3 consists of 12 residues. CDR1 is MNHNS and CDR2 is SASEGT in the germline V gene. This CDR3 is CASSQGNSPLHF. In nucleotides, the CDR3 is TGTGCCAGCAGCCAGGGTAATTCACCCCTCCACTTT.

This chain links TRBV12-3 or TRBV12-4 with TRBJ2-1, with TRBD2 matching 15 bases. J gave up 5 bases and V 3 bases, and 11 bases lay outside the gene matches. This CDR3 is built from 19 residues. This CDR3 reads CASSLPMGLAGGQDNEQFF. As DNA, the CDR3 is TGTGCCAGCAGTTTGCCCATGGGACTAGCGGGAGGTCAAGACAATGAGCAGTTCTTC.

Concerning this clone itself: A much more abundant neighbour one base away suggests this may be a read error. This sequence joins TRBV20-1 and TRBJ2-1; 8 nucleotides match TRBD2. CDR1 and CDR2 from the germline V gene are DFQATT and SNEGSKA (reference sequence). The J segment lost 9 bases and the V segment lost 5 bases, leaving 18 bases of the junction unmatched. The CDR3 runs 16 residues. The CDR3 here is CSAPRTSWRGMSEQFF. The CDR3 DNA is TGCAGTGCTCCGAGGACTAGCTGGAGGGGTATGAGTGAGCAGTTCTTC.

CDR3 in amino acids: CASSLAGGQGYYGYTF. The CDR3 DNA reads TGTGCCAGCAGCTTAGCGGGGGGACAGGGCTACTATGGCTACACCTTC. The rearrangement links TRBV7-2 to TRBJ1-2; the match to TRBD1 covers 9 bases. The CDR3 has 16 amino acids. CDR1 is SGHTA, CDR2 FQGNSA, per germline. J was trimmed by 3 bases and V by 0 bases; bases with no gene match: 5.

This clone was recorded a few times. The chain links TRBV6-1 to TRBJ2-6; D tentatively fits TRBD1 or TRBD2 (6 bases each). The CDR3 consists of 14 residues. The germline V gene encodes CDR1 MNHNS and CDR2 SASEGT. The V end lost 7 bases, the J end lost 2 bases, and 9 bases lay between the germline ends. The DNA of the CDR3 is TGTGCCAGCATGAGGGGGGCTGGGGCCAACGTCCTGACTTTC. Translating gives CASMRGAGANVLTF.

V is TRBV11-1 and J is TRBJ2-2, with 9 positions matching TRBD2. Germline V lookup: CDR1 SGHAT, CDR2 FQDESV (reference sequence). The CDR3 sequence is 16 residues long. Germline trimming cut 5 bases from V and 6 bases from J; bases unmatched to any gene: 10. The CDR3 region is CASSQVPSGESGELFF. The CDR3 DNA sequence: TGTGCCAGCAGCCAAGTGCCTAGCGGGGAGTCCGGGGAGCTGTTTTTT.

This clone showed up just a few times. The J gene is TRBJ2-7, the V gene TRBV28; D unresolved. Germline-derived CDR1 and CDR2 are MDHEN and SYDVKM. V lost 6 bases and J lost 2, with 14 bases in between. The CDR3 contains 14 residues. CDR3 sequence: CASSKLGRPYEQYF. The CDR3 DNA is TGTGCCAGCAGCAAGCTGGGCAGGCCCTACGAGCAGTACTTC.

This chain connects TRBV30 to TRBJ2-2; 8 bases are a match to TRBD2. The V segment lost 4 bases and the J segment 0 bases; nucleotides outside the gene matches: 10. CDR1 is GTSNPN, CDR2 SVGIG, per germline (reference sequence). There are 17 residues in the CDR3. CDR3 amino acids: CAWIGGGGFANTGELFF. The DNA of the CDR3 is TGTGCCTGGATCGGGGGCGGGGGGTTCGCGAACACCGGGGAGCTGTTTTTT.

In its sample, this clone was seen many times. V usage is TRBV18 and J usage is TRBJ1-4; D may be TRBD1 (6 bases). This CDR3 is built from 16 residues. Trimming stripped 3 bases from V and 7 bases from J, with 18 bases between. Germline V gene lookup returns CDR1 KGHSH and CDR2 LQKENI. The CDR3 is CASSPNRGGAGEKLFF. The CDR3 coding sequence is TGTGCCAGCTCACCGAACCGAGGGGGGGCTGGTGAAAAACTGTTTTTT.